Sequencing of this T cell receptor (beta chain) was carried out in a study of tumor and adjacent non-tumor tissue in lung cancer. Study background: There were 11 to 13 adenocarcinoma, 2 squamous cell carcinoma and 1 small cell lung cancer cases.

The library came from three nested PCR rounds adapted from ARM-PCR protocols. TCRdb used MiXCR to reprocess the multiplex PCR reads, holding one entry per CDR3 protein. The sample holds 70,000 or so distinct CDR3 sequences, about 60% seen once. RNA was extracted from bulk tissue without any cell sorting. General study results and limits: Patients with more diverse tumor TCRs had worse survival. Significantly higher TCR diversity was found in tumor than normal lung.

The table lists this clonotype with many counts. The antigen is undetermined. The sequenced sample was lung tumor tissue. The receptor's source is a man in his fifties with non-small cell lung cancer.

CDR3 sequence reads: CASSPGQAGTEAFF. CDR3 DNA: TGTGCCAGCAGTCCGGGACAGGCGGGAACTGAAGCTTTCTTT. The chain joins TRBV28 to TRBJ1-1; 8 bases fit TRBD1. The CDR3 spans 14 residues. In germline, CDR1 is MDHEN, CDR2 SYDVKM. Trimming cost V 5 bases and J 5 bases; bases outside gene matches: 7.